Detailed here is one T cell receptor (beta chain). Its antigen is as yet unknown. Libraries were prepared by immunoSEQ multiplex PCR; TCRdb keeps only in-frame clonotypes and omits some of them. This sample has roughly 170,000 clones, with 88% found just once. The source of the sample is a study of radiation and T cells in renal cell carcinoma. Findings and caveats of the study: No pretreatment tumor biopsies were available for baseline clonotypes. Top tumor clonotypes rose in blood 2 weeks post-radiation, then contracted.

Stated time point: blood 4 weeks post-SBRT, at nephrectomy. Treatment defined: 15 Gy SBRT to primary tumor, nephrectomy 4 weeks later. Nephrectomy followed 15 Gy stereotactic body radiation by 4 weeks. Blood was sampled at baseline, 2 weeks and 4 weeks after SBRT. V gave up 1 base and J gave up 6 bases, with 12 bases separating them. The length of the CDR3 is 15 residues. Per germline, CDR1 SGHTA and CDR2 FQGTGA. The material sequenced was blood, taken from a patient whose treatment included radiotherapy and nephrectomy. This clonotype was obtained from a woman aged 45-60 years with renal cell carcinoma. The chain has TRBV7-3 and TRBJ2-2, with D maybe TRBD2 (6 bases). CDR3: CASSLMAGKAGELFF. The CDR3 DNA reads TGTGCCAGCAGCTTAATGGCGGGGAAGGCCGGGGAGCTGTTTTTT.